This entry is about one T cell receptor beta chain. The antigen this receptor binds is unknown. Base qualities are missing; no much larger clone stands one base away. The library was generated by the immunoSEQ multiplex PCR assay. The multiplex PCR relied on a mix of 60 forward primers for TCR Vbeta segments and 13 reverse primers for TCR Jbeta segments. The CDR3 region of rearranged TCR beta genes was amplified from genomic DNA with a multiplex PCR assay. On the Illumina HiSeq System, the amplified TCR beta libraries were sequenced as 87-base-pair reads. As for how the authors treated the data: In a later analysis, some 80 million unique TCR beta chains were counted across the approximately 640 repertoires, and about 10 million of these chains were shared by at least two donors. A nearest-neighbor algorithm error-corrected the raw reads and collapsed the reads into unique sequences, merging closely related sequences to remove PCR and sequencing errors. Alignment of CDR3 sequences to IMGT reference sequences was used to assign V, D and J gene segments. Each retained sequence needed at least a six-nucleotide match to both a V gene segment and a J gene segment. A rearrangement counted as productive if the CDR3 had no stop codons and remained in frame with V and J, and every other rearrangement counted as non-productive. CDR3 was defined by IMGT convention, running from the second conserved V-encoded cysteine to the conserved J-encoded phenylalanine. In an earlier analysis of approximately 590 of the donors, sequences lacking an unambiguous match to a single V gene segment were excluded. An earlier analysis of several hundred of the donors called V segments functional above 56.7% productive rearrangements and segregating when the between-donor standard deviation exceeded 5%. A statistical classification framework was built for diagnosing cytomegalovirus status from the catalog of TCR beta chain sequences. A later analysis assigned V and J genes by comparing TCR nucleotide sequences with IMGT/GENE-DB human TR gene sequences. The TCRdist pipeline was used in a later analysis to assign CDR3 sequences and most-parsimonious VDJ recombination scenarios. In a later analysis, each TCR beta chain was defined by its CDR3 amino acid sequence together with its V-gene family, and reads lacking a unique V-gene family were excluded. To address suspected cross-contamination and a sequencing artifact, a later analysis removed 592 highly shared, low-generation-probability nucleotide sequences. In a later analysis, a clonal expansion index for each public chain was calculated from normalized within-repertoire ranks of inferred template counts. Generation probabilities in a later analysis came from a VDJ recombination model fitted to out-of-frame rearrangements, and those results were checked against IGoR. A later analysis scored TCR-TCR, TCR-HLA and TCR-CMV co-occurrence with hypergeometric tests, applying a repertoire-size bias correction to TCR pairs. A later analysis estimated false discovery rates by permuting HLA or CMV assignments 20 times. In a later analysis, co-occurring TCRs were grouped using DBSCAN, and TCRdist sequence similarity was added for clustering within HLA-allele-positive subsets. Repertoires with fewer than 30,000 or more than 120,000 public chains were left out of co-occurrence clustering, as were four to six repertoires with anomalous nucleotide sharing. TCRdb took over this immuneACCESS table, retaining in-frame rearrangements with V and J assigned. Such tables are incomplete; in checked studies, under half of the missing clones stem from an unresolved V gene, and the remainder is unexplained. D and trimming come from the DNA, and the V and J calls and clone size come from that table. Counted in this sample were a few hundred thousand clones; about four fifths of them appeared once. The ten top clones hold more than 1.5% of the sample.

The cohort was made up of about 610 healthy bone marrow donors. All cohort members were sampled while nominally healthy, although unrecorded immune exposures were likely present. The donor was CMV seropositive and was included in the group of 270 or so seropositive cohort members. Every donor gave a peripheral blood sample, and the peripheral blood mononuclear cells from that sample were used for TCR beta sequencing. Genomic DNA was extracted from the blood cell samples with the Qiagen DNeasy Blood Extraction Kit. This sample was included in a study of cytomegalovirus exposure and HLA in healthy donors (dated 2017 in TCRdb). Concerning the study at large: An earlier analysis of some 500 of the donors reported approximately 290 Gb of sequence data and 117 million unique TCR beta sequences from some 180 million T cells. Besides the first cohort of under 700 subjects, a separate validation cohort made up of 90 to 150 different subjects was used. All discovery cohort repertoires had been generated on a single sequencing platform. To study patterns of TCR occurrence, a later analysis re-analyzed previously published TCR beta repertoires from 600 to 750 donors and added high-resolution HLA genotyping. Among several hundred genotyped donors of the cohort, an average of around 250,000 unique TCR beta nucleotide sequences was sequenced per donor, of which about 18% were non-productive. Five DR-DQ haplotypes were treated as single units for association and clustering because of strong linkage in the cohort. The study used immunosequencing to profile the T cell repertoires of 670 or so subjects and linked those repertoires to cytomegalovirus serostatus. In a later genetic analysis, genome-wide SNP genotypes for about three fifths of the roughly 670 donors were used, and that subset was treated as a discovery cohort. HLA typing covered class I and class II loci at four-digit resolution. The later analysis used no new phenotypic data to find candidate immune exposures, relying instead on TCR beta sequences and their occurrence across donors. The genetic ancestry cluster associated with self-reported Caucasian donors included 80% to 90% of the roughly 380 genotyped donors. To predict cytomegalovirus infection status, the study combined high-throughput TCR immunosequencing, statistical association of individual TCRs with disease status, and machine learning. The aim of the study was to test whether cataloging public T cell receptors could identify signatures of past pathogen exposure. An early release covering more than 500 HLA-typed donors comprised roughly 300 gigabases of sequencing data and tens of millions of unique TCR sequences. An earlier analysis of a few hundred of the donors applied high-throughput TCR beta sequencing to assess whether each TCR beta V gene segment acted as functional or pseudogenic. Typing coverage varied by locus: roughly 620-640 donors for A, B, C, DRB1 and DQB1; under 550 for DQA1; over 600 for DPA1; approximately 490 for DPB1. Donor age, sex, ethnicity and CMV serostatus were compiled alongside the repertoire data.

Broad study findings and their caveats: Because some donors lacked HLA typing at each locus, the association tests relied only on the typed subset. Sequencing depth was assumed to be roughly uniform across donors in the presence/absence analyses, though that assumption may not hold. In vitro tests confirmed that a few of the cytomegalovirus-associated TCR beta chains recognize cytomegalovirus antigens. In this cohort, only TCR beta chains were sequenced, and detectable features were limited by the absence of alpha or paired-chain data. An earlier analysis of 450 to 750 of the donors showed that most TCR beta V segments appeared in productive rearrangements either about 90% or about 30% of the time, which broadly matched IMGT annotations. A further reported finding was that TCR beta sequences accurately predicted the HLA-A and HLA-B alleles for most subjects in the first cohort. Roughly 17 rarely observed V segments, including chromosome 9 orphons, were excluded from the earlier analysis of approximately 500 of the donors because counts were too low. Across donors, most TCR sequences were observed very rarely, whereas some public TCRs were present in many individuals. The only immune exposure information available for the cohort was CMV serostatus. In a later genetic analysis, fewer N-insertions in productive TCRs were reported among donors in an Asian-associated ancestry cluster than the approximately 670-donor mean. In a later analysis, HLA-associated TCR beta chains showed more clonal expansion and lower generation probabilities than non-associated chains that were equally common. Several of the top co-occurrence clusters appeared to be linked to parvovirus B19, influenza, CMV and Epstein-Barr virus, according to a later analysis. An association between a missense DCLRE1C variant and V-gene and J-gene trimming of TCR beta chains was found in a later genetic analysis and replicated in an independent cohort. The 87-base-pair reads could not distinguish some IMGT-functional V segments, including TRBV6-2 and TRBV6-3, so those segments were excluded. The classifier was reported to diagnose cytomegalovirus status with high specificity and sensitivity in both the original cohort and the validation cohort. Most CMV-associated TCR beta chains appeared to be HLA-restricted in a later analysis, and the HLA associations seemed to be driven largely by CMV exposure. A cluster of highly shared sequence variants was judged likely to be a technical artifact of the sequencing pipeline. Linkage disequilibrium might explain the correlated functional status among segregating V segments, but an unknown experimental factor could not be excluded. In a later analysis, the rate of TCR association differed among HLA loci, with DRB1 alleles having the most associated TCRs and HLA-C alleles having the fewest. Strong co-occurrence of HLA alleles, especially DR and DQ, made assigning TCR associations to individual alleles difficult. At a false discovery rate of 0.05, a later analysis linked 15,000 to 20,000 TCR beta sequences to specific HLA alleles. The study listed 150 to 200 TCR beta chains as associated with cytomegalovirus. The authors suggested that the approach could potentially be extended to other disease states and immunological phenotypes.

The CDR3, from cysteine to phenylalanine, totals 18 residues. Only the CDR3 DNA is retained, 54 bases long and in frame from the first base. The V end loses 1 base and the J end loses 0 bases, and a stretch of 17 bases separates them. CDR1 SGHNT and CDR2 YYREEE were looked up in the germline V gene (reference sequence). The sequence joins TRBV5-4 to TRBJ2-1; the D region possibly corresponds to TRBD2 (7 bases align). Sequenced material: PBMCs. The receptor's source is a woman between 40 and 50 years old in good health and CMV-seropositive. Here is the DNA: TGTGCCAGCAGCTTGAGGGGGGGCCCCATGAGCTCCTACAATGAGCAGTTCTTC. The encoded protein is CASSLRGGPMSSYNEQFF.